A selection of T cell receptor beta chains follows, all from one sample in a study of OX40 agonist ivuxolimab in advanced cancers. TCRdb's table, derived via immunoSEQ multiplex PCR, lists solely in-frame clones and lacks some. The sample includes 55,000 to 70,000 clones, roughly 89% of them seen just once. The sequencing here drew on CD4+ or CD8+ T cells sorted from blood, taken in a trial of the OX40 agonist ivuxolimab. The origin of the receptors is an adult with an advanced solid tumor such as melanoma, head and neck, liver or kidney cancer. Both conserved end residues are part of each CDR3. Fields, in order: D gene, V gene, CDR3 length, clone size, J gene, CDR3 DNA, CDR3 protein. D genes are given only for firm matches. Only part of the rows carry a size: once, few, many, or a class if the clone is expanded.

d_gene: -
v_gene: TRBV27
len: 14
abundance: -
j_gene: TRBJ2-7
CDR3nt: TGTGCCAGCAGTTTATCCGCTCCCGTTTACGAGCAGTACTTC
CDR3aa: CASSLSAPVYEQYF

d_gene: -
v_gene: TRBV28
len: 13
abundance: -
j_gene: TRBJ2-7
CDR3nt: TGTGCCAGCAGTCTCGACAGGAACTACGAGCAGTACTTC
CDR3aa: CASSLDRNYEQYF

d_gene: -
v_gene: TRBV27
len: 17
abundance: -
j_gene: TRBJ1-1
CDR3nt: TGTGCCAGCAGTAGGACAGCCCCCGTAGGGAGGTTCACTGAAGCTTTCTTT
CDR3aa: CASSRTAPVGRFTEAFF

d_gene: -
v_gene: TRBV28
len: 13
abundance: -
j_gene: TRBJ2-7
CDR3nt: TGTGCCAGCAGTTTATCAGGGCGTTACGAGCAGTACTTC
CDR3aa: CASSLSGRYEQYF

d_gene: -
v_gene: TRBV7-9
len: 15
abundance: -
j_gene: TRBJ1-2
CDR3nt: TGTGCCAGCAGCTTAGCCTACCGTGGAGTGTCGGGCTACACCTTC
CDR3aa: CASSLAYRGVSGYTF

d_gene: -
v_gene: TRBV7-2
len: 13
abundance: once
j_gene: TRBJ2-7
CDR3nt: TGTGCCAGCAGCTTCCCTATGTCCTACGAGCAGTACTTC
CDR3aa: CASSFPMSYEQYF

d_gene: -
v_gene: TRBV14
len: 15
abundance: -
j_gene: TRBJ2-7
CDR3nt: TGTGCCAGCAGCCAATTCGGCAGGGAGGTCTCCGAGCAGTACTTC
CDR3aa: CASSQFGREVSEQYF

d_gene: -
v_gene: TRBV9
len: 17
abundance: -
j_gene: TRBJ1-1
CDR3nt: TGTGCCAGCAGCGTAACAAGCGTTGCGGGATTGAACACTGAAGCTTTCTTT
CDR3aa: CASSVTSVAGLNTEAFF

d_gene: -
v_gene: TRBV15
len: 15
abundance: -
j_gene: TRBJ1-5
CDR3nt: TGTGCCACCAGCAGAGACAGGGTGAGCAATCAGCCCCAGCATTTT
CDR3aa: CATSRDRVSNQPQHF

d_gene: TRBD1
v_gene: TRBV6-5
len: 16
abundance: once
j_gene: TRBJ1-2
CDR3nt: TGTGCCAGCAGTTACTCGATAACGAGGGGGCACTATGGCTACACCTTC
CDR3aa: CASSYSITRGHYGYTF